At least ten counts were recorded for the clone carrying this TCR beta chain. The target antigen is unknown. Profiling that covered TCR beta VDJ and CDR3 relied on genomic DNA as its template. TCRdb passed the reads through MiXCR, listing each CDR3 protein once. There are more than 250,000 distinct CDR3 sequences in the sample; 45% to 65% occur only once, and less than 10% lies in the top ten. The sample comes from a study of CD8+CD57+ T cells in acquired aplastic anemia. Study information: Sorted cells (CD4+ and CD8+) yielded DNA amounts that averaged approximately 2.9 ug. Notes on the study in general: No significant difference in CD8+ Simpson's diversity was found between patients and controls. The same twenty-nine CD8+ CDR3 sequences occurred in patients and in controls.

The CDR3 sequence is 18 residues long. J was trimmed by 6 bases and V by 2 bases; bases with no gene match: 11. Germline V CDR1 and CDR2: SGDLS, YYNGEE. This sequence joins TRBV9 and TRBJ2-2, with 12 bases fitting TRBD1. This TCR was sampled from a human donor with severe aplastic anemia or a healthy control (not recorded which). Sequencing was done on a sample of sorted CD4+, CD8+, or CD8+CD57+ T cells (not recorded which) from PBMCs. The CDR3 DNA follows: TGTGCCAGCAGCGTCCAAATACCGGGACAGGGGGCGGCCGGGGAGCTGTTTTTT. Residues: CASSVQIPGQGAAGELFF.